One T cell receptor (beta chain) is described in this entry. Antigen unknown. The sample originates from a study of cytotoxic CD8 clonotypes in ibrutinib-treated CLL. Study context: Averaging across samples gave about 230,000 productive templates and roughly 90,000 productive rearrangements.

Some clones are missing from TCRdb's copy, which holds only in-frame ones; the method was immunoSEQ multiplex PCR. The sample has nearly 85,000 clones, roughly three quarters seen once; the top ten hold roughly 5%. The CDR3 has 11 amino acids. Trimming pared 3 bases from V and 4 bases from J, leaving 3 bases between. Germline CDR1 reads SGHAT; CDR2 reads FQDESV (reference sequence). The study, taken as a whole, reports: There were few public clonotypes, and on treatment they contracted or stayed stable. Clonality, elevated at ibrutinib response, dropped back toward baseline at progression. Baseline clonality, above age-matched healthy donor levels, tracked circulating CD8+ T-cell counts.

The receptor was derived from a human donor with chronic lymphocytic leukemia. The material was PBMCs, obtained after 12 months of ibrutinib treatment. The gene calls are TRBV11-1 and TRBJ1-1; D remains unclear. The CDR3 DNA is TGTGCCAGCAGCTTGGGCACTGAAGCTTTCTTT. It specifies CASSLGTEAFF.